This is a list of T cell receptor beta chains from one sample in a study of cytomegalovirus exposure and HLA in healthy donors. Profiling relied on immunoSEQ multiplex PCR, and the TCRdb table lists in-frame clones only, not all of them. The data contain fewer than 150,000 clones, around 73% of them singletons. The sequencing input was PBMCs. The receptors shown here come from a woman aged 25 to 39 in good health and CMV-seropositive. The CDR3 runs from the conserved cysteine through the conserved F or W. The D gene is left open where the match is weak. The size of a clone is reported for some rows only, either as once, few or many, or as a class for expanded clones.

abundance	j_gene	d_gene	v_gene	CDR3aa	CDR3nt
.	TRBJ2-3	TRBD2	TRBV6-1	CASSSGTRHTDTQYF	TGTGCCAGCAGTTCCGGGACTAGGCACACAGATACGCAGTATTTT
once	TRBJ1-2	.	TRBV12-5	CASASTGEDGYTF	TGTGCTAGTGCCTCGACAGGAGAGGATGGCTACACCTTC
.	TRBJ2-7	.	TRBV7-9	CASSLRETVTYEQYF	TGTGCCAGCAGCCTCCGGGAAACGGTGACCTACGAGCAGTACTTC
.	TRBJ2-7	.	TRBV5-4	CASSGRSDYEQYF	TGTGCCAGCTCTGGGCGCAGTGACTACGAGCAGTACTTC
.	TRBJ1-1	TRBD1	TRBV5-1	CASSTSDRANTEAFF	TGCGCCAGCAGCACCTCGGACAGGGCGAACACTGAAGCTTTCTTT
.	TRBJ2-5	.	TRBV5-4	CASSLAPVQETQYF	TGTGCCAGCAGCTTGGCCCCGGTACAAGAGACCCAGTACTTC
.	TRBJ1-1	.	TRBV19	CASSSKQGVGAFF	TGTGCCAGCTCCTCTAAGCAGGGCGTCGGGGCTTTCTTT
.	TRBJ2-2	.	TRBV5-1	CASSPPGHSNTGELFF	TGCGCCAGCAGCCCGCCGGGACACTCGAACACCGGGGAGCTGTTTTTT
.	TRBJ1-5	TRBD1	TRBV4-1	CASSHLTGTQPQHF	TGCGCCAGCAGCCATTTGACAGGGACTCAGCCCCAGCATTTT
.	TRBJ2-5	TRBD2	TRBV2	CATTQWRELETQYF	TGTGCCACAACTCAGTGGCGGGAGCTGGAGACCCAGTACTTC
.	TRBJ1-1	.	TRBV7-2	CASSFRRDLTEAFF	TGTGCCAGCAGCTTCCGCAGGGATCTCACTGAAGCTTTCTTT
.	TRBJ1-1	.	TRBV7-6	CASSLAGGSNTEAFF	TGTGCCAGCAGCTTAGCTGGGGGCAGTAACACTGAAGCTTTCTTT
.	TRBJ1-3	TRBD1	TRBV9	CASSASDRVFAGNTIYF	TGTGCCAGCAGCGCCTCGGACAGGGTATTCGCTGGAAACACCATATATTTT
once	TRBJ2-3	TRBD2	TRBV9	CASSPGLEFTDTQYF	TGTGCCAGCAGCCCCGGACTAGAATTCACAGATACGCAGTATTTT
.	TRBJ1-1	.	TRBV25-1	CASSTTDSMNTEAFF	TGTGCCAGCAGTACTACAGACAGTATGAACACTGAAGCTTTCTTT
.	TRBJ1-1	.	TRBV10-3	CAITSQMNTEAFF	TGTGCCATCACTTCACAGATGAACACTGAAGCTTTCTTT
.	TRBJ1-3	.	TRBV4-1	CASSQVRDVTGNTIYF	TGCGCCAGCAGCCAAGTCCGGGATGTAACTGGAAACACCATATATTTT
.	TRBJ1-2	.	TRBV19	CASSSLGGRYGYTF	TGTGCCAGTAGTAGCCTCGGGGGACGTTATGGCTACACCTTC